The count of the clone carrying this TCR beta chain is one. What it recognizes is unknown. A junction boundary mismatches the germline segment, possibly from a read error. The entry originates in a study of tumor and adjacent non-tumor tissue in lung cancer. This sample's RNA came from whole unsorted tissue. Three rounds of nested PCR, following a modified ARM-PCR protocol, produced the TCRbeta library. TCRdb processed the multiplex PCR reads anew with MiXCR; each CDR3 protein has one entry. The sample includes approximately 71,000 distinct CDR3 sequences, 60% of them seen just once. General study results and limits: Tumor TCR diversity, when higher, was linked to shorter survival.

The TCR comes from a man aged 50-59 years with non-small cell lung cancer. The specimen sequenced was lung tumor tissue.

CDR3 residues: CSVVQGFSTDMQYF. CDR3 DNA: TGCAGCGTTGTCCAGGGGTTTTCCACAGATATGCAGTATTTT. The chain joins TRBV29-1 to TRBJ2-3; a possible D gene is TRBD1 (6 bases). Germline V gene data show CDR1 as SQVTM and CDR2 as ANQGSEA. The CDR3 has 14 residues.